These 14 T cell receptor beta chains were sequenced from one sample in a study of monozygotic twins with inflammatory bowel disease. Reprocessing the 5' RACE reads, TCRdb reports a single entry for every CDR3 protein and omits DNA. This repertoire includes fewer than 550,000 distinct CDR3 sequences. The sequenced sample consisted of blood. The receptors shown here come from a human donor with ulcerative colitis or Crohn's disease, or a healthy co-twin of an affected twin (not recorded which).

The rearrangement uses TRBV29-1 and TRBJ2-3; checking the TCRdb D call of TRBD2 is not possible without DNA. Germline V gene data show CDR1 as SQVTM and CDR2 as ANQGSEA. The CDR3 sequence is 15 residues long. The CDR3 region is CSVPGVAGVTDTQYF.

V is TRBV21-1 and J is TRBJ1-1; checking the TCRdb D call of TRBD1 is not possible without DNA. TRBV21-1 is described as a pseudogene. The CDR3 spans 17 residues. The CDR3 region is CASSKEGLWGENTEAFF.

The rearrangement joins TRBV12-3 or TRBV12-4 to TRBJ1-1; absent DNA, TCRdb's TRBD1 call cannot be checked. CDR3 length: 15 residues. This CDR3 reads CASSTKGAGNTEAFF.

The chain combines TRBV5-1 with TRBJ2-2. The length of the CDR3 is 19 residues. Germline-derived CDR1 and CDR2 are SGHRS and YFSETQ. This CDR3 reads CASSLNFREPHLKAGELFF.

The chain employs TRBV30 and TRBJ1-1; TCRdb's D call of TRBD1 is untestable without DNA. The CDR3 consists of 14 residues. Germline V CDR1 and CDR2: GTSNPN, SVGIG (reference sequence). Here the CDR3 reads CAWSIGAGNTEAFF.

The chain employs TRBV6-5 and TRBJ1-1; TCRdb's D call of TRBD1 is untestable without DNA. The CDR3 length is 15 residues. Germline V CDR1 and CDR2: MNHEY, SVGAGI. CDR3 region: CASSYWDPRNTEAFF.

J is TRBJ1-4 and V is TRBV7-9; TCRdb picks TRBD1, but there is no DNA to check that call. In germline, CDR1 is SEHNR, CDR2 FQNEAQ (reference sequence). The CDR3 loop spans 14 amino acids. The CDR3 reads CASSFDSREEKLFF. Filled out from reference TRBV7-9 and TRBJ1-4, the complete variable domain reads DTGVSQNPRHKITKRGQNVTFRCDPISEHNRLYWYRQTLGQGPEFLTYFQNEAQLEKSRLLSDRFSAERPKGSFSTLEIQRTEQGDSAMYLCASSFDSREEKLFFGSGTQLSVL.

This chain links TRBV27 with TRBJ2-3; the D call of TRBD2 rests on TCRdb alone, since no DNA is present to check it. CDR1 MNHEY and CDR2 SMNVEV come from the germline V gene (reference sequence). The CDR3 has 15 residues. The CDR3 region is CVSSFRAGGGDTQYF.

The chain's CDR3 is CASSIGRGSGAEQFF. The chain recombines TRBV19 with TRBJ2-1; there is no DNA to check the TCRdb D call of TRBD2. Germline V gene sequence: CDR1 LNHDA, CDR2 SQIVND (reference sequence). The CDR3 contains 15 residues.

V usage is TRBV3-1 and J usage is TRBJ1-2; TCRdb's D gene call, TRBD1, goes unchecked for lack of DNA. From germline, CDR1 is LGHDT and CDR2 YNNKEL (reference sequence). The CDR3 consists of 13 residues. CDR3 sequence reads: CASSPPGDYGYTF. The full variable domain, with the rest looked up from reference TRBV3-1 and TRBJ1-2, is DTAVSQTPKYLVTQMGNDKSIKCEQNLGHDTMYWYKQDSKKFLKIMFSYNNKELIINETVPNRFSPKSPDKAHLNLHINSLELGDSAVYFCASSPPGDYGYTFGSGTRLTVV.

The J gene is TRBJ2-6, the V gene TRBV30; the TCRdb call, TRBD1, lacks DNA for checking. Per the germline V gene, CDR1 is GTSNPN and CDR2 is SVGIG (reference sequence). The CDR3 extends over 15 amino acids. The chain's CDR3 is CAWSVSGAGANVLTF.

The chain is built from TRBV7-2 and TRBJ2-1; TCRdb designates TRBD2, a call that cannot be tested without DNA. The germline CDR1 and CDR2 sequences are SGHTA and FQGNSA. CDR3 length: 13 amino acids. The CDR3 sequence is CASSGGIGDEQFF. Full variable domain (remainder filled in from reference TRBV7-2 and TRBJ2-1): GAGVSQSPSNKVTEKGKDVELRCDPISGHTALYWYRQSLGQGLEFLIYFQGNSAPDKSGLPSDRFSAERTGGSVSTLTIQRTQQEDSAVYLCASSGGIGDEQFFGPGTRLTVL.

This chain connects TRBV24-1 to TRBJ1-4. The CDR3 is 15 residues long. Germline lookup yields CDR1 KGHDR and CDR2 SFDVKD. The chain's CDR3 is CATSDPSATNEKLFF.

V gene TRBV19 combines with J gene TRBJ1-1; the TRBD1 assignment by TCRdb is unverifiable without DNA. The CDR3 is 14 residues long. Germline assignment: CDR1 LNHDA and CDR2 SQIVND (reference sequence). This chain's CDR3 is CASSEGQRHTEAFF. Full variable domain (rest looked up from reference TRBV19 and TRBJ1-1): DGGITQSPKYLFRKEGQNVTLSCEQNLNHDAMYWYRQDPGQGLRLIYYSQIVNDFQKGDIAEGYSVSREKKESFPLTVTSAQKNPTAFYLCASSEGQRHTEAFFGQGTRLTVV.